This T cell receptor (beta chain) was identified during a study of T cell changes during pregnancy in multiple sclerosis. Sequencing used immunoSEQ multiplex PCR; TCRdb keeps in-frame clones, though not all of them. This sample carries fewer than 40,000 clones, 75% to 95% of them seen once, and the ten largest clones take 0.4% to 0.6%. V lost 5 bases and J 6 bases, leaving 23 bases between the germline ends. The CDR3 has 18 amino acids. In germline, CDR1 is SGHTA, CDR2 FQGTGA. V gene TRBV7-3 combines with J gene TRBJ1-6; perhaps TRBD1 as D (6 bases). Source: CD4+ T cells from peripheral blood mononuclear cells, taken in the second trimester of pregnancy. This TCR was recovered from a female donor in good health, enrolled as a control in a pregnancy study. The CDR3 protein is CASSPKPGHSKPNSPLHF. CDR3 DNA: TGTGCCAGCAGCCCGAAGCCGGGACATTCGAAACCTAATTCACCCCTCCACTTT.